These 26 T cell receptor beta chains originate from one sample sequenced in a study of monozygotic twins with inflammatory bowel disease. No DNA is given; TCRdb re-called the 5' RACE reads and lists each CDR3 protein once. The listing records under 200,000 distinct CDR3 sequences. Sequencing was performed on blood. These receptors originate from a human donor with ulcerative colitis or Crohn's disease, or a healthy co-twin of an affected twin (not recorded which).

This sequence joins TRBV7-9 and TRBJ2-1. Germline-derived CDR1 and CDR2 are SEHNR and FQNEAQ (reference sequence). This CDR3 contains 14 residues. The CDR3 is CASSLVDPYNEQFF.

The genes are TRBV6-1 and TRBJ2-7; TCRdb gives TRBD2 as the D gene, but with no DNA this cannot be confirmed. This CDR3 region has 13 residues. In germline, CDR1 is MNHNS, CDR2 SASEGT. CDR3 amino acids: CASRAGGTLEQYF.

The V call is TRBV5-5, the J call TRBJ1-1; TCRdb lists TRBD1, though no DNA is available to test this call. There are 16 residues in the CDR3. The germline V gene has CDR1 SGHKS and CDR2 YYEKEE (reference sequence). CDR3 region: CASSGSPGTGNTEAFF.

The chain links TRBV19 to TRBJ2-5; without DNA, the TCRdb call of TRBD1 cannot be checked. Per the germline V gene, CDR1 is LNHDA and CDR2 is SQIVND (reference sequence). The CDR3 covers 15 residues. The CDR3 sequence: CASSPSWGGEETQYF.

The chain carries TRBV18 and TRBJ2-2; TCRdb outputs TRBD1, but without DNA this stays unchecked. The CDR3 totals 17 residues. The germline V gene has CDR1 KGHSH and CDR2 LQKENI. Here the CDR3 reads CASSANRDGSNTGELFF.

The CDR3 spells CASSALAGIYNEQFF. The rearrangement links TRBV5-1 to TRBJ2-1; lacking DNA, the TRBD2 call made by TCRdb goes unchecked. The germline CDR1 and CDR2 sequences are SGHRS and YFSETQ. The CDR3 contains 15 residues.

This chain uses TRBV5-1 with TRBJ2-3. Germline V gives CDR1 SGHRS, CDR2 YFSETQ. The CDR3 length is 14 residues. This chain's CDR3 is CASSSVPSTDTQYF. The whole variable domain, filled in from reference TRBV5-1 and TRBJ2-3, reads KAGVTQTPRYLIKTRGQQVTLSCSPISGHRSVSWYQQTPGQGLQFLFEYFSETQRNKGNFPGRFSGRQFSNSRSEMNVSTLELGDSALYLCASSSVPSTDTQYFGPGTRLTVL.

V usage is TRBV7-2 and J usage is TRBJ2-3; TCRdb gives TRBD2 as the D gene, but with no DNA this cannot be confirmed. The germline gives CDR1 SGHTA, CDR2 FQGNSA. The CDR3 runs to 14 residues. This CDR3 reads CASSLGLVEDTQYF. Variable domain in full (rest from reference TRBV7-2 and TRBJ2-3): GAGVSQSPSNKVTEKGKDVELRCDPISGHTALYWYRQSLGQGLEFLIYFQGNSAPDKSGLPSDRFSAERTGGSVSTLTIQRTQQEDSAVYLCASSLGLVEDTQYFGPGTRLTVL.

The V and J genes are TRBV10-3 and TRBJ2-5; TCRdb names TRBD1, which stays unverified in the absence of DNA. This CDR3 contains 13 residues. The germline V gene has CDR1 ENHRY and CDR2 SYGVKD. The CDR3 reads CAISDQGRETQYF.

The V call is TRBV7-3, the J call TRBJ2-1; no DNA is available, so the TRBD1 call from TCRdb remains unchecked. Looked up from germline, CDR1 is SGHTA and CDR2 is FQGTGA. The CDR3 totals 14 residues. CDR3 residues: CASSSYPGGNEQFF.

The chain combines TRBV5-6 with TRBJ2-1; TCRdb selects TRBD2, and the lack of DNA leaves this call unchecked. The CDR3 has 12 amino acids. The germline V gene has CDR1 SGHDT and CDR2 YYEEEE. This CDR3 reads CASSLSAEGQFF.

The CDR3 spells CASSLAVRGINEQFF. This chain connects TRBV5-1 to TRBJ2-1; TCRdb reports TRBD1, a call that lacks DNA to check it against. CDR1 SGHRS and CDR2 YFSETQ come from the germline V gene. This CDR3 has 15 amino acids.

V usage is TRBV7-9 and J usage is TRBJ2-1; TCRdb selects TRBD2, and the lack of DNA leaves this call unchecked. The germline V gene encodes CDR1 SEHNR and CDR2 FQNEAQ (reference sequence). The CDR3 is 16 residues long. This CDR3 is CASSPSREGRRDEQFF.

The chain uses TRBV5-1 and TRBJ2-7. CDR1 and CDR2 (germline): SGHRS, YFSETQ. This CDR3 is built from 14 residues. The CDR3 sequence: CASSLGRVASEQYF.

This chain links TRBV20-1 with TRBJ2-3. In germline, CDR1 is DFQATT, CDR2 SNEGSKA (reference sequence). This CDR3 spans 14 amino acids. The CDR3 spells CSARDRTGTDTQYF.

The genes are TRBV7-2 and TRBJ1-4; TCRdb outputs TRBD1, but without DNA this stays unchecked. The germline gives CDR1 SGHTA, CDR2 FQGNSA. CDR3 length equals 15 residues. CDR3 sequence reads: CASSSIPGDYEKLFF.

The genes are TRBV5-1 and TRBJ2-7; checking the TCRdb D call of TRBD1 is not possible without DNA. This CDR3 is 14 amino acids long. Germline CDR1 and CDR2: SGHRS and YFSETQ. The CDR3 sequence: CASSLAFRDREQYF.

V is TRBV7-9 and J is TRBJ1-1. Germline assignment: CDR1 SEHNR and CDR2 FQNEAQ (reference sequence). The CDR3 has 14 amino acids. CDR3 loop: CASSPPPLNTEAFF.

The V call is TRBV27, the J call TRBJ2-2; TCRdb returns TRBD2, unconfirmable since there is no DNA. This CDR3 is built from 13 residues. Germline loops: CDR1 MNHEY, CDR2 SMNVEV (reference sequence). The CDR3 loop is CASTTLLPGELFF.

CDR3: CASSLSPLRRGRFVYGYTF. The V call is TRBV12-3 or TRBV12-4, the J call TRBJ1-2; no DNA is available, so the TRBD1 call from TCRdb remains unchecked. This CDR3 is 19 amino acids long.

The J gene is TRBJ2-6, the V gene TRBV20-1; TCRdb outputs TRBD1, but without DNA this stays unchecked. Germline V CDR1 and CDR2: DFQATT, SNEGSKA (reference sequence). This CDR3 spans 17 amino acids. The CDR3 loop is CSARGQPLSSGANVLTF.

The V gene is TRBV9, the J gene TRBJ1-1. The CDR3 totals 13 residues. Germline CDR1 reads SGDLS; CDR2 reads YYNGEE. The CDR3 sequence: CASSVSGSTEAFF.

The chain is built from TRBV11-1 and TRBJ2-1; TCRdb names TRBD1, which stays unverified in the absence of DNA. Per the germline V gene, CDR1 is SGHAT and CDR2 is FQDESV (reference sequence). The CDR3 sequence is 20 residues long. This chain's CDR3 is CASSLFRPPVVALRGNEQFF.

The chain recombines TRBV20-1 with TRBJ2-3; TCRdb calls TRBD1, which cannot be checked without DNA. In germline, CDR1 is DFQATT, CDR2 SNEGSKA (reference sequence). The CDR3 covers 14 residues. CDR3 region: CSADRGFLTDTQYF.

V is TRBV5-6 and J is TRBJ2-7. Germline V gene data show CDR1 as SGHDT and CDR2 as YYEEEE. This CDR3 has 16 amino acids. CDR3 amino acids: CASSLSGMGFIYEQYF.

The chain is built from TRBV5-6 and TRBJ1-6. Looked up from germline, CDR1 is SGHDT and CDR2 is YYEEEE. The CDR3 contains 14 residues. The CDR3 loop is CASSLLTANSPLHF.